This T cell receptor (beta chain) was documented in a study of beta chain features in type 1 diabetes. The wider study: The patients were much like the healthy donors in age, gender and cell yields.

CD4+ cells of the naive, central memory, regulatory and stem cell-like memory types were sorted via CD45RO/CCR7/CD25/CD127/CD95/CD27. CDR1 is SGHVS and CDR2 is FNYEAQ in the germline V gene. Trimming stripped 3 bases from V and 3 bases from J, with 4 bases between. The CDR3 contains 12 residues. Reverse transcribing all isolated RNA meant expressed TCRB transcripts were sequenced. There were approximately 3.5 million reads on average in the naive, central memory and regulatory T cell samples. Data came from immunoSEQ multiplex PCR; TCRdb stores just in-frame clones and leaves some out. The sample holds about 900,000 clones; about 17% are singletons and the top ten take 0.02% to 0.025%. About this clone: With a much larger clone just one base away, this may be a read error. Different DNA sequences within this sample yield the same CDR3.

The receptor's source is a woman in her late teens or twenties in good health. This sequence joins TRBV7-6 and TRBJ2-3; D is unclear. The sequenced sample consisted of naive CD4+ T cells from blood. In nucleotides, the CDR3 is TGTGCCAGCAGCTTCGGGACAGATACGCAGTATTTT. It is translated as CASSFGTDTQYF.